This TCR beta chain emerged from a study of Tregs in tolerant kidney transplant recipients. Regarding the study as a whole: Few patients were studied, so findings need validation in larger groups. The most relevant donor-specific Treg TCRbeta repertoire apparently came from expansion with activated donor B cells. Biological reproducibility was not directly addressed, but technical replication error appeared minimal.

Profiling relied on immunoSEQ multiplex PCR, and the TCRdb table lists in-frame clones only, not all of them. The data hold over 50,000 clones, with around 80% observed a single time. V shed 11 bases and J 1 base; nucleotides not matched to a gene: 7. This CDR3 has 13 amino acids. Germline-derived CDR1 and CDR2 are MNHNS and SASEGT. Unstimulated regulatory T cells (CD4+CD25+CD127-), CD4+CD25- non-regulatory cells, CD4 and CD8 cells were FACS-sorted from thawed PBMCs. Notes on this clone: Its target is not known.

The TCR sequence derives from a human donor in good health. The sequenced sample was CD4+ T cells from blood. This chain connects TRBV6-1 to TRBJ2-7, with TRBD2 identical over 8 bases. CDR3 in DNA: TGTGCCGGGACCTTAGCGGGATCCTACGAGCAGTACTTC. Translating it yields CAGTLAGSYEQYF.